This TCR beta chain appears in the sequencing data of a study of long-term antiretroviral therapy in people with HIV. At the survey level, the v3.0 immunoSEQ assay was run. Profiled with immunoSEQ multiplex PCR; TCRdb holds only in-frame clones, not every one. The sample includes 20,000 to 25,000 clones, roughly 91% of them seen just once. Source: unsorted PBMCs, taken 2.3 years after starting antiretroviral therapy. The sequence derives from a man aged 60-69 years with HIV.

CDR3 region: CASSVPEGGCPQHF. The CDR3 bases are TGTGCCAGCAGCGTCCCAGAAGGGGGGTGTCCCCAGCATTTT. The genes are TRBV9 and TRBJ1-5; a possible D gene is TRBD1 (6 bases). V gave up 2 bases and J gave up 10 bases, with 16 bases separating them. The germline gives CDR1 SGDLS, CDR2 YYNGEE. This CDR3 is 14 amino acids long.